The rows below give T cell receptor beta chains drawn from one sample of a study of technical replicates of blood from several donors. Some clones are missing from TCRdb's copy, which holds only in-frame ones; the method was immunoSEQ multiplex PCR. The table includes around 92,000 clones, nearly 97% detected once. The specimen sequenced was T cells isolated from PBMCs. These receptors originate from a human donor in good health. The CDR3 runs from the conserved cysteine through the conserved F or W. The order of the fields is V gene, clone size, J gene, CDR3 protein. The size entry is marked missing in some rows and otherwise reads once, few, many or a size class.

TRBV5-1,NA,TRBJ2-3,CASSSELPADTQYF
TRBV27,NA,TRBJ2-2,CASSLIPHGELFF
TRBV18,NA,TRBJ2-2,CASSPPGQALIGPGELFF
TRBV11-2,few,TRBJ1-2,CASSLDRDRGQGGYTF
TRBV14,NA,TRBJ1-4,CASSLTQGAREKLFF
TRBV2,once,TRBJ1-4,CASSPWDRGEKLFF
TRBV4-2,NA,TRBJ2-2,CASSQSGRNTGELFF
TRBV7-3,NA,TRBJ2-2,CASSLAGPDTGELFF
TRBV18,NA,TRBJ1-6,CASSPTGTGIADSPLHF
TRBV4-1,NA,TRBJ1-2,CASSQGQGAVYGYTF
TRBV11-3,NA,TRBJ2-5,CASSRLAGGVETQYF
TRBV9,NA,TRBJ2-5,CASSVGQMETQYF
TRBV12-5,NA,TRBJ2-7,CASGLTGYYEQYF
TRBV5-6,NA,TRBJ2-2,CASSLGGTIGGELFF
TRBV19,NA,TRBJ2-7,CASSWTGQGAYEQYF
TRBV7-9,NA,TRBJ2-5,CASSLGQGSGETQYF
TRBV6-5,once,TRBJ2-1,CASSYSQVFDNEQFF
TRBV6-5,NA,TRBJ2-1,CASSQTSGDYNEQFF
TRBV7-9,NA,TRBJ2-7,CASSLWQGQVHEQYF
TRBV5-1,NA,TRBJ2-5,CASSLGAGGYQETQYF
TRBV18,few,TRBJ1-1,CASSPPVRSVRVEAFF
TRBV28,NA,TRBJ2-7,CASSLTGVDEQYF
TRBV10-1,once,TRBJ1-4,CASSPSIGEKLFF
TRBV18,NA,TRBJ1-6,CASSPIDRLGSYNSPLHF
TRBV30,NA,TRBJ1-5,CAWSDGQGPQHF
TRBV5-4,NA,TRBJ2-7,CASSPVDTLEQYF
TRBV5-1,NA,TRBJ1-2,CASSLGQGRDYGYTF
TRBV7-9,NA,TRBJ2-3,CASSLAGSTDTQYF
TRBV9,once,TRBJ2-1,CASSPTGINEQFF
TRBV2,NA,TRBJ2-3,CASSSEAGKSDTQYF
TRBV11-2,NA,TRBJ1-4,CASSSTFGIEKLFF
TRBV10-3,NA,TRBJ2-1,CAISRASGYTYNEQFF
TRBV6-6,NA,TRBJ1-1,CASSTTGGGNTEAFF
TRBV19,NA,TRBJ2-7,CASSPVAGYEQYF
TRBV27,NA,TRBJ1-1,CASSLGAGYTEAFF